This TCR beta chain was found in a study of T-cell reconstitution after alpha-beta-depleted transplantation in children. The CDR3 is 18 residues long. Trimming cost V 3 bases and J 4 bases, with 27 bases left between them. Germline CDR1 reads DFQATT; CDR2 reads SNEGSKA (reference sequence). This clonotype was seen repeatedly, ten times or more. Unique molecular identifiers were incorporated during preparation of the TCRbeta library. Each CDR3 protein is one row after TCRdb ran MiXCR on the PCR reads. Among hundreds of thousands of distinct CDR3 sequences listed, 16% were seen once. The gene calls are TRBV20-1 and TRBJ1-2; D might be TRBD1 (5 bases). This clonotype was sampled from a human donor who donated a stem cell graft to a child with acute myeloid leukemia. The specimen comprised PBMCs from the stem cell graft donor, sampled from the stem cell graft. As DNA, the CDR3 is TGCAGTGCTAGGGATCAGGATGGGACGCAGTTGCAAGGCTATGGCTACACCTTC. The encoded protein is CSARDQDGTQLQGYGYTF.